This is a list of T cell receptor beta chains from one sample in a study of somatic mutations in cytotoxic T cells in rheumatoid arthritis. Data came from immunoSEQ multiplex PCR; TCRdb stores just in-frame clones and leaves some out. The data contain approximately 30,000 clones, about 81% of them seen just once; the ten biggest clones take up 7.5% to 10%. Sequenced material: CD8+ T cells sorted from blood. These receptors were taken from an adult with rheumatoid arthritis. The CDR3 runs from the conserved cysteine through the conserved F or W. D genes are given only for firm matches. Size is omitted from some rows. Given values are once, few, many or a class for expanded clones.

TRBJ2-1 | . | TRBD2 | TRBV5-1 | TGCGCCAGCAGCTTGGAGGTACTAGCGGGAGTCGGTGAGCAGTTCTTC | CASSLEVLAGVGEQFF
TRBJ2-7 | large | . | TRBV29-1 | TGCAGCGTTATACGGGCAGACTCCTACGAGCAGTACTTC | CSVIRADSYEQYF
TRBJ2-7 | few | . | TRBV4-1 | TGCGCCAGCAGCCAGTCAGGAACTTTCTACGAGCAGTACTTC | CASSQSGTFYEQYF
TRBJ1-2 | . | . | TRBV19 | TGTGCCAGTAGTATAGGGGGCGGACTGACCTATGGCTACACCTTC | CASSIGGGLTYGYTF
TRBJ2-2 | . | . | TRBV10-2 | TGCGCCAGCGGAGTAGCATTGGCCGGGGAGCTGTTTTTT | CASGVALAGELFF
TRBJ1-1 | . | . | TRBV7-9 | TGTGCCAGCAGCACCCTAAGGGGGGGGACAACTGAAGCTTTCTTT | CASSTLRGGTTEAFF
TRBJ1-4 | . | TRBD1 | TRBV27 | TGTGCCAGCAGTTCCGGGACAGGGGATGTGGAAAAACTGTTTTTT | CASSSGTGDVEKLFF
TRBJ1-2 | . | . | TRBV28 | TGTGCCAGCACCCAACCTCCGGGACGGATAGACTATGGCTACACCTTC | CASTQPPGRIDYGYTF
TRBJ1-6 | . | . | TRBV19 | TGTGCCAGTAGTTGGGGGGGGCAAGGTTCACCCCTCCACTTT | CASSWGGQGSPLHF
TRBJ2-7 | . | TRBD2 | TRBV27 | TGTGCCAGCAGTCCGACTAGCGAGCCTTACGAGCAGTACTTC | CASSPTSEPYEQYF
TRBJ2-7 | . | TRBD1 | TRBV7-9 | TGTGCCAGCAGCTTAATAGGGGGCTGGGACGAGCAGTACTTC | CASSLIGGWDEQYF
TRBJ2-1 | once | TRBD1 | TRBV7-9 | TGTGCCAGCAGCTTAGGTCTTCGACAGGGGGCAGGTCGGGATGAGCAGTTCTTC | CASSLGLRQGAGRDEQFF
TRBJ1-6 | . | . | TRBV10-1 | TGCGCCAGCACCAGAGATAACGAGAATTCACCCCTCCACTTT | CASTRDNENSPLHF
TRBJ1-4 | once | . | TRBV19 | TGTGCCAGTACGGGACCCGGGGGTTCTAATGAAAAACTGTTTTTT | CASTGPGGSNEKLFF
TRBJ2-2 | . | . | TRBV19 | TGTGCCAGTAGTGGCGTTCTAGGAGCGAACACCGGGGAGCTGTTTTTT | CASSGVLGANTGELFF
TRBJ1-1 | . | . | TRBV7-9 | TGTGCCAGCAGCCCGGGACCCACTTCTTCGACTTTCTTT | CASSPGPTSSTFF
TRBJ2-2 | . | TRBD2 | TRBV11-2 | TGTGCCAGCAGCCGACCGGGACTAGGACTGCACCGGGAGCTGTTTTTT | CASSRPGLGLHRELFF
TRBJ2-1 | . | . | TRBV6-4 | TGTGCCAGCAGTGACTCTAGTGAGGGCTACAATGAGCAGTTCTTC | CASSDSSEGYNEQFF
TRBJ1-2 | . | . | TRBV21-1 | TGTGCCAGCAGCAAGGCCCCAGGGGGCAACTATGGCTACACCTTC | CASSKAPGGNYGYTF
TRBJ2-5 | . | . | TRBV7-7 | TGTGCTAGCAGCTTAGTTTTTACGGAGACCCAGTACTTC | CASSLVFTETQYF
TRBJ1-4 | few | . | TRBV7-9 | TGTGCCAGCAGCTTAGAGGGGGGCCATCTGTTTTTT | CASSLEGGHLFF
TRBJ1-1 | . | . | TRBV4-1 | TGCGCCAGCAGCCAAGGAGCCATGAACACTGAAGCTTTCTTT | CASSQGAMNTEAFF